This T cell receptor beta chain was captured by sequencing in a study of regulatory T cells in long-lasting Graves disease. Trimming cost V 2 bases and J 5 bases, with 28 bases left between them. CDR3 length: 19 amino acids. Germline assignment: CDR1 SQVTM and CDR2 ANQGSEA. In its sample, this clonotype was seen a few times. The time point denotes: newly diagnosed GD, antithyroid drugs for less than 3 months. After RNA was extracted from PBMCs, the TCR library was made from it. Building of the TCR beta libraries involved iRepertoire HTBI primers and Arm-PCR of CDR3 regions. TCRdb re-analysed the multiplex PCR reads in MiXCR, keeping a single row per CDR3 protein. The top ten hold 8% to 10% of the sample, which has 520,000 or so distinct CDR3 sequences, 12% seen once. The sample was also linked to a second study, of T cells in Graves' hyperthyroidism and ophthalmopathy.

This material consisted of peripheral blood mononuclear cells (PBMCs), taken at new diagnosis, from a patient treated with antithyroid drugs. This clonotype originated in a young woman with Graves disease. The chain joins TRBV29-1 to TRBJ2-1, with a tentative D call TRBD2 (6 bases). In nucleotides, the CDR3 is TGCAGCGTTGAAAATCAGGCGGGACCCGGAGGGGTAGGGGACAATGAGCAGTTCTTC. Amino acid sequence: CSVENQAGPGGVGDNEQFF.